One sample yielded the 15 T cell receptor beta chains listed below, sequenced in a study of blood T cell repertoires in COVID-19. TCRdb's table, derived via immunoSEQ multiplex PCR, lists solely in-frame clones and lacks some. Counted here are about 370,000 clones, more than 80% occurring once; the ten biggest clones make up about 3%. The sequenced sample was peripheral blood. Receptors originate from a woman in her twenties or thirties with COVID-19, enrolled during active disease.

The chain couples TRBV5-1 to TRBJ2-2, with TRBD2 matching over 10 bases. CDR3 size: 16 residues. Germline CDR1 reads SGHRS; CDR2 reads YFSETQ. V shed 3 bases, J shed 7 bases, and the junction held 9 bases outside the gene matches. The CDR3 is CASSWPGLASFGELFF. CDR3 bases: TGCGCCAGCAGCTGGCCGGGACTAGCGTCTTTCGGGGAGCTGTTTTTT. Combining the CDR3 with reference TRBV5-1 and TRBJ2-2 gives the whole variable domain KAGVTQTPRYLIKTRGQQVTLSCSPISGHRSVSWYQQTPGQGLQFLFEYFSETQRNKGNFPGRFSGRQFSNSRSEMNVSTLELGDSALYLCASSWPGLASFGELFFGEGSRLTVL.

The chain employs TRBV19 and TRBJ1-2; 8 bases line up with TRBD1. The V gene's germline CDR1 is LNHDA and CDR2 SQIVND (reference sequence). V dropped 2 bases and J dropped 4; count of bases not matched to a gene: 6. CDR3 length equals 15 residues. The CDR3: CASSIPDRGGYGYTF. The CDR3 DNA reads TGTGCCAGTAGTATACCCGACAGGGGAGGCTATGGCTACACCTTC.

This chain uses TRBV30 with TRBJ1-1; TRBD1 is a possible D gene (5 bases). Germline-derived CDR1 and CDR2 are GTSNPN and SVGIG (reference sequence). This CDR3 is 12 amino acids long. The ends were cut back, 1 base at V and 11 bases at J, with 14 bases in the middle. This CDR3 reads CAWSGQSIGAFF. CDR3 sequence (DNA): TGTGCCTGGAGTGGACAGTCGATCGGGGCTTTCTTT.

This chain uses TRBV9 with TRBJ1-3; TRBD1 might be the D (6 bases). CDR3 size: 15 residues. Trimming took 3 bases from V and 0 from J, leaving 10 bases between them. CDR1 is SGDLS, CDR2 YYNGEE, per germline. CDR3 sequence: CASSGGLISGNTIYF. The CDR3 DNA sequence: TGTGCCAGCAGCGGGGGGCTGATCTCTGGAAACACCATATATTTT.

The chain joins TRBV3-1 (or the pseudogene TRBV3-2) to TRBJ2-2; D perhaps matches TRBD1 (5 bases). Trimming cost V 0 bases and J 6 bases, with 17 bases left between them. CDR3 size: 17 residues. CDR1 is LGHDT, CDR2 YNNKEL, per germline (reference sequence). CDR3 sequence: CASSQDRERQGPGELFF. Written as DNA, the CDR3 is TGTGCCAGCAGCCAAGATAGGGAACGGCAGGGCCCCGGGGAGCTGTTTTTT.

V is TRBV7-9 and J is TRBJ2-7, with 8 bases matching TRBD2. The CDR3 is 15 amino acids. The trim removed 5 bases at V and 1 base at J, leaving 7 bases unmatched. In germline, CDR1 is SEHNR, CDR2 FQNEAQ (reference sequence). The CDR3 reads CASSPGGGVSYEQYF. CDR3 sequence (DNA): TGTGCCAGCAGCCCCGGGGGGGGCGTATCCTACGAGCAGTACTTC.

This rearrangement joins TRBV21-1 to TRBJ2-5; the table's TRBD2 call for D was not verified on the DNA. TRBV21-1 represents a pseudogene. There are 12 residues in the CDR3. This chain's CDR3 is CASTGVGETQYF. DNA for the CDR3: TGTGCCAGCACGGGGGTAGGTGAGACCCAGTACTTC.

This chain links TRBV4-1 with TRBJ2-2; 10 nucleotides align to TRBD2. After removal of 4 bases from V and 2 bases from J, the junction contained 13 bases not matched to a gene. CDR3 size: 19 residues. Germline assignment: CDR1 MGHRA and CDR2 YSYEKL. CDR3 residues: CASSRTPTSSGGNTGELFF. Here the CDR3 DNA reads TGCGCCAGCAGCCGGACCCCAACGTCTAGCGGGGGAAACACCGGGGAGCTGTTTTTT.

The chain uses TRBV7-2 and TRBJ2-7; 9 bases map to TRBD2. Per germline, CDR1 SGHTA and CDR2 FQGNSA. The CDR3 covers 14 residues. With 5 bases clipped from V and 4 bases from J, the junction kept 6 bases outside the gene matches. This CDR3 is CASSPLAGGYEQYF. For the CDR3, the DNA is TGTGCCAGCAGCCCCCTGGCGGGGGGGTACGAGCAGTACTTC.

V is TRBV19 and J is TRBJ2-5; the match to TRBD2 covers 12 bases. The germline gives CDR1 LNHDA, CDR2 SQIVND (reference sequence). V trimming: 3 bases; J trimming: 4 bases; junction bases outside the gene matches: 9. CDR3 length: 17 amino acids. The CDR3 loop is CASSIPSLAGGRETQYF. For the CDR3, the DNA is TGTGCCAGTAGTATCCCATCGCTAGCGGGGGGGAGAGAGACCCAGTACTTC.

This clone appeared once. This chain connects TRBV5-1 to TRBJ2-5; weak D call: TRBD1 (6 bases). CDR3 length: 16 residues. Trimming took 4 bases from V and 5 from J, leaving 21 bases between them. Germline values: CDR1 SGHRS, CDR2 YFSETQ. CDR3 sequence reads: CASSGSRGSQQETQYF. The CDR3 nucleotides are TGCGCCAGCAGCGGGTCAAGGGGGTCACAACAGGAGACCCAGTACTTC.

The J gene is TRBJ2-7, the V gene TRBV13; no reliable D call. The CDR3 is made up of 14 amino acids. V was shortened by 3 bases and J by 6 bases, with 15 bases between the two germline ends. Germline V CDR1 and CDR2: PRHDT, FYEKMQ (reference sequence). DNA of the CDR3: TGTGCCAGCAGCTTGGCTCTCAATGGCCTCGAGCAGTACGTC. Its translation is CASSLALNGLEQYV.

This clone was picked up one time. V gene TRBV3-1 (or the pseudogene TRBV3-2) combines with J gene TRBJ2-1; 10 nucleotides match TRBD1. Germline V CDR1 and CDR2: LGHDT, YNNKEL (reference sequence). Trimming cost V 4 bases and J 5 bases; bases outside gene matches: 29. CDR3 length equals 23 residues. CDR3 in DNA: TGTGCCAGCAGCCGGGCCCGGAGGGTTGGGACAGGGGCCGAAGTAGCGACCCACAATGAGCAGTTCTTC. It encodes CASSRARRVGTGAEVATHNEQFF.

This sequence joins TRBV20-1 and TRBJ2-5, with 7 positions matching TRBD2. Germline values: CDR1 DFQATT, CDR2 SNEGSKA (reference sequence). The CDR3 has 11 amino acids. The CDR3 here is CQFRGEETQYF. As DNA, the CDR3 is TGCCAGTTTCGGGGGGAAGAGACCCAGTACTTC.

CDR3 amino acids: CASGGQGNEKLFF. CDR3 in DNA: TGTGCAAGTGGGGGCCAGGGGAATGAAAAACTGTTTTTT. This chain joins TRBV12-2 and TRBJ1-4; the DNA was not used to check the table's D call, TRBD1. TRBV12-2 is reported as a pseudogene. This CDR3 spans 13 amino acids.